A selection of T cell receptor beta chains follows, all from one sample in a study of T cell responses to AZD1222 COVID-19 vaccine. TCRdb's table, derived via immunoSEQ multiplex PCR, lists solely in-frame clones and lacks some. The sample yields over 100,000 clones, around 86% seen once. The input for sequencing was peripheral blood, taken on day 0 of AZD1222 vaccination. The receptors were gathered from an adult in good health. The CDR3 runs from the conserved cysteine through the conserved F or W. D genes are given only for firm matches. Part of the rows lack a size; the others show once, few, many or a class for expanded clones.

V: TRBV6-2/TRBV6-3; J: TRBJ2-5; length: 12; D: NA; size: once; CDR3: CASSYSSGTQYF; DNA: TGTGCCAGCAGTTACTCTAGCGGGACCCAGTACTTC
V: TRBV7-9; J: TRBJ2-1; length: 15; D: NA; size: NA; CDR3: CASSSGPRTYNEQFF; DNA: TGTGCCAGCAGCTCAGGACCCCGGACCTACAATGAGCAGTTCTTC
V: TRBV7-2; J: TRBJ1-4; length: 15; D: NA; size: NA; CDR3: CASSSKQGREEKLFF; DNA: TGTGCCAGCAGCTCGAAACAGGGTAGGGAGGAAAAACTGTTTTTT
V: TRBV20-1; J: TRBJ1-1; length: 11; D: NA; size: NA; CDR3: CSARSAGRAFF; DNA: TGCAGTGCTAGATCGGCCGGGCGAGCTTTCTTT
V: TRBV5-1; J: TRBJ2-7; length: 15; D: NA; size: NA; CDR3: CASSSPQGSPHEQYF; DNA: TGCGCCAGCAGCTCCCCCCAGGGGTCCCCCCACGAGCAGTACTTC
V: TRBV7-9; J: TRBJ1-1; length: 14; D: NA; size: NA; CDR3: CASSLVSGGTEAFF; DNA: TGTGCCAGCAGCTTAGTCTCAGGAGGCACTGAAGCTTTCTTT
V: TRBV6-5; J: TRBJ2-3; length: 13; D: NA; size: NA; CDR3: CASSYSLADTQYF; DNA: TGTGCCAGCAGTTACTCGTTGGCAGATACGCAGTATTTT
V: TRBV27; J: TRBJ2-1; length: 16; D: TRBD1; size: NA; CDR3: CASSPYPGQGYNEQFF; DNA: TGTGCCAGCAGTCCCTACCCGGGACAGGGTTACAATGAGCAGTTCTTC
V: TRBV5-4; J: TRBJ1-1; length: 17; D: NA; size: NA; CDR3: CASSLYGAAKSNTEAFF; DNA: TGTGCCAGCAGCTTGTATGGGGCCGCTAAAAGTAACACTGAAGCTTTCTTT
V: TRBV3-1/TRBV3-2; J: TRBJ2-5; length: 14; D: TRBD2; size: once; CDR3: CASSQEGSGARRYF; DNA: TGTGCCAGCAGCCAAGAGGGAAGCGGGGCCCGGCGGTACTTC
V: TRBV7-9; J: TRBJ1-2; length: 14; D: NA; size: NA; CDR3: CASSTTADSYGYTF; DNA: TGTGCCAGCAGCACTACGGCGGACAGCTATGGCTACACCTTC
V: TRBV6-5; J: TRBJ2-1; length: 16; D: NA; size: once; CDR3: CASSYSRVASLNEQFF; DNA: TGTGCCAGCAGTTACTCGAGGGTAGCCAGCCTCAATGAGCAGTTCTTC
V: TRBV14; J: TRBJ2-2; length: 16; D: NA; size: once; CDR3: CASSQVLAPNTGELFF; DNA: TGTGCCAGCAGCCAAGTTCTAGCCCCGAACACCGGGGAGCTGTTTTTT
V: TRBV19; J: TRBJ2-1; length: 12; D: NA; size: NA; CDR3: CASSPGRTEQFF; DNA: TGTGCCAGTAGTCCGGGTCGGACTGAGCAGTTCTTC
V: TRBV7-9; J: TRBJ2-1; length: 15; D: TRBD1; size: once; CDR3: CASTFGQGSYNEQFF; DNA: TGTGCCAGCACCTTCGGACAGGGTTCCTACAATGAGCAGTTCTTC
V: TRBV14; J: TRBJ1-2; length: 13; D: NA; size: many; CDR3: CASSQGRGYGYTF; DNA: TGTGCCAGCAGCCAAGGCAGGGGCTATGGCTACACCTTC
V: TRBV6-6; J: TRBJ1-4; length: 15; D: NA; size: once; CDR3: CASSYSGYTNEKLFF; DNA: TGTGCCAGCAGTTACTCAGGGTACACTAATGAAAAACTGTTTTTT
V: TRBV4-3; J: TRBJ1-2; length: 15; D: NA; size: NA; CDR3: CASSQGQILNYGYTF; DNA: TGCGCCAGCAGCCAAGGACAGATTCTTAACTATGGCTACACCTTC
V: TRBV29-1; J: TRBJ2-1; length: 15; D: TRBD2; size: NA; CDR3: CSVLAGGSSYNEQFF; DNA: TGCAGCGTTCTAGCGGGGGGGAGCTCCTACAATGAGCAGTTCTTC
V: TRBV2; J: TRBJ1-5; length: 16; D: NA; size: NA; CDR3: CASSGGVPGVNQPQHF; DNA: TGTGCCAGCAGTGGGGGGGTCCCTGGGGTTAATCAGCCCCAGCATTTT
V: TRBV5-4; J: TRBJ2-5; length: 13; D: NA; size: NA; CDR3: CASSLSSGETQYF; DNA: TGTGCCAGCAGCTTGAGTAGCGGAGAGACCCAGTACTTC
V: TRBV5-1; J: TRBJ2-7; length: 14; D: TRBD1; size: NA; CDR3: CASSPTTGSYEQYF; DNA: TGCGCCAGCAGCCCCACGACAGGGTCCTACGAGCAGTACTTC
V: TRBV14; J: TRBJ1-1; length: 15; D: NA; size: NA; CDR3: CASSQIGQMNTEAFF; DNA: TGTGCCAGCAGCCAGATCGGACAAATGAACACTGAAGCTTTCTTT
V: TRBV7-6; J: TRBJ1-6; length: 12; D: NA; size: NA; CDR3: CASRARDSPLHF; DNA: TGTGCCAGCAGGGCAAGAGATTCACCCCTCCACTTT
V: TRBV30; J: TRBJ1-6; length: 13; D: NA; size: NA; CDR3: CAWSREYNSPLHF; DNA: TGTGCCTGGAGTAGAGAGTATAATTCACCCCTCCACTTT
V: TRBV6-2/TRBV6-3; J: TRBJ2-3; length: 13; D: NA; size: NA; CDR3: CASSLTSADTQYF; DNA: TGTGCCAGCAGCCTAACATCTGCAGATACGCAGTATTTT
V: TRBV6-5; J: TRBJ2-2; length: 14; D: TRBD1; size: NA; CDR3: CASSQRGQAGELFF; DNA: TGTGCCAGCAGCCAACGGGGACAGGCCGGGGAGCTGTTTTTT
V: TRBV27; J: TRBJ2-7; length: 16; D: NA; size: NA; CDR3: CASSSQMGAPTYEQYF; DNA: TGTGCCAGCAGTTCCCAAATGGGGGCCCCCACCTACGAGCAGTACTTC
V: TRBV12-5; J: TRBJ1-3; length: 15; D: NA; size: NA; CDR3: CASGLGAVVGNTIYF; DNA: TGTGCTAGTGGTTTGGGGGCCGTCGTGGGAAACACCATATATTTT
V: TRBV7-8; J: TRBJ1-5; length: 15; D: TRBD1; size: NA; CDR3: CASSFQTGRNQPQHF; DNA: TGTGCCAGCAGCTTCCAGACAGGGCGGAATCAGCCCCAGCATTTT
V: TRBV7-8; J: TRBJ2-3; length: 17; D: TRBD2; size: NA; CDR3: CASSWTRLAGDADTQYF; DNA: TGTGCCAGCAGCTGGACTCGACTAGCGGGGGATGCAGATACGCAGTATTTT
V: TRBV29-1; J: TRBJ2-5; length: 15; D: NA; size: NA; CDR3: CSVVGGDLFGETQYF; DNA: TGCAGCGTCGTTGGGGGAGACTTGTTCGGGGAGACCCAGTACTTC
V: TRBV19; J: TRBJ1-5; length: 16; D: TRBD1; size: once; CDR3: CASSILTGTGNQPQHF; DNA: TGTGCCAGTAGTATTCTAACAGGGACAGGCAATCAGCCCCAGCATTTT
V: TRBV6-1; J: TRBJ1-1; length: 13; D: NA; size: NA; CDR3: CASSEGWSESLAF; DNA: TGTGCCAGCAGTGAAGGTTGGAGTGAGAGTTTGGCGTTT
V: TRBV5-5; J: TRBJ1-1; length: 15; D: NA; size: NA; CDR3: CASSLLGSRGPEAFF; DNA: TGTGCCAGCAGCTTGTTGGGCAGCAGGGGCCCTGAAGCTTTCTTT
V: TRBV6-5; J: TRBJ2-5; length: 13; D: NA; size: once; CDR3: CASRRQGRETQYF; DNA: TGTGCCAGCCGGCGGCAGGGCCGAGAGACCCAGTACTTC
V: TRBV6-4; J: TRBJ2-3; length: 13; D: NA; size: NA; CDR3: CASSDLPRDTQYF; DNA: TGTGCCAGCAGTGATCTCCCCCGTGATACGCAGTATTTT
V: TRBV19; J: TRBJ2-1; length: 16; D: NA; size: NA; CDR3: CASSIVGGGIGNEQFF; DNA: TGTGCCAGTAGTATAGTCGGCGGGGGCATAGGCAATGAGCAGTTCTTC
V: TRBV7-3; J: TRBJ1-2; length: 13; D: TRBD1; size: once; CDR3: CASSLDREDGYTF; DNA: TGTGCCAGCAGCTTGGACAGGGAGGATGGCTACACCTTC
V: TRBV6-5; J: TRBJ1-1; length: 14; D: NA; size: NA; CDR3: CASSYGGLNTEAFF; DNA: TGTGCCAGCAGTTACGGGGGTTTGAACACTGAAGCTTTCTTT